This T cell receptor beta chain was recovered during a study of identical twins. Study-level points and caveats: Among monozygotic twins, out-of-frame TCR alpha sharing exceeded what models predicted.

The CDR3 covers 14 residues. With 0 bases removed from V and 6 bases from J, the gap between germline ends came to 12 bases. The V gene's germline CDR1 is LGHNA and CDR2 YNFKEQ. The cDNA had a unique molecular identifier and a template-switch universal primer site. TCRdb itself ran the 5' RACE reads through MiXCR, one entry per CDR3 protein. The sample holds 200,000 to 300,000 distinct CDR3 sequences, approximately 7% seen once. This clonotype has a count of ten or more. The antigen remains undetermined. The sample was also linked to a second study, of yellow fever vaccine responses in identical twins.

Sequenced: memory (CD45RO+) T cells sorted from blood. The receptor's source is a woman between 18 and 30 years old in good health. The chain couples TRBV4-2 to TRBJ2-7; D might be TRBD2 (5 bases). The CDR3 DNA sequence: TGTGCCAGCAGCCAAGAACTTCGAGGGTCCGAGCAGTACGTC. Translation gives CASSQELRGSEQYV.